These T cell receptor beta chains were read from a single sample in a study of Ad26.COV2.S vaccination and SARS-CoV-2 variants. The data were produced by immunoSEQ multiplex PCR, yet TCRdb's version contains in-frame clones alone and is incomplete. The table has 350,000 to 600,000 clones, about nine tenths seen once. The sample here was peripheral blood, taken in a trial of Ad26.COV2.S vaccine versus placebo. The receptors shown here come from a person aged 18-60 years who received the Ad26.COV2.S COVID-19 vaccine or a placebo. CDR3s include the opening cysteine and the closing phenylalanine or tryptophan. D genes are given only for firm matches. Not every row has a clone size; where given, it reads once, few, many or a size class.

v_call	j_call	clone_size	d_call	cdr3_aa	cdr3_nt
TRBV19	TRBJ1-2	-	-	CASSAKYGYTF	TGTGCCAGTAGTGCCAAATATGGCTACACCTTC
TRBV3-1/TRBV3-2	TRBJ2-3	-	-	CASSQDLGSADTQYF	TGTGCCAGCAGCCAAGATCTGGGATCGGCGGATACGCAGTATTTT
TRBV19	TRBJ1-2	-	-	CASSPPGRIYGYTF	TGTGCCAGTAGTCCACCGGGGCGGATCTATGGCTACACCTTC
TRBV6-5	TRBJ1-2	-	-	CASSYAGGGGYTF	TGTGCCAGCAGTTACGCGGGGGGCGGTGGCTACACCTTC
TRBV4-3	TRBJ1-2	-	-	CASSHPVYNMDGYTF	TGCGCCAGCAGCCACCCCGTCTATAACATGGATGGCTACACCTTC
TRBV28	TRBJ1-1	-	-	CASMAAAVTEAFF	TGTGCCAGCATGGCGGCCGCGGTTACTGAAGCTTTCTTT
TRBV11-2	TRBJ2-1	-	TRBD2	CASSYTGTSDSNEQFF	TGTGCCAGCAGCTACACCGGGACTAGCGATTCCAATGAGCAGTTCTTC
TRBV2	TRBJ1-5	once	-	CASSEDVQSNQPQHF	TGTGCCAGCAGTGAAGATGTGCAGAGCAATCAGCCCCAGCATTTT
TRBV5-1	TRBJ2-7	-	TRBD2	CASSLGQTSGYRYEQYF	TGCGCCAGCAGCTTGGGGCAGACTAGCGGCTATCGCTACGAGCAGTACTTC
TRBV6-1	TRBJ1-1	-	-	CASSEVIRASVFF	TGTGCCAGCAGTGAAGTCATCAGGGCGAGTGTATTCTTT
TRBV7-8	TRBJ1-5	-	-	CASSLAEPSSGNQPQHF	TGTGCCAGCAGCTTAGCCGAACCTTCAAGTGGCAATCAGCCCCAGCATTTT
TRBV3-1/TRBV3-2	TRBJ2-1	-	TRBD2	CASSPFRLAGPNEQFF	TGTGCCAGCAGCCCTTTCCGACTAGCGGGACCCAATGAGCAGTTCTTC
TRBV30	TRBJ2-2	-	-	CAWSVLAGTTSNTGELFF	TGTGCCTGGAGTGTACTGGCGGGAACTACTTCGAACACCGGGGAGCTGTTTTTT
TRBV2	TRBJ1-5	-	TRBD1	CASRGRDSSAAQHF	TGTGCCAGCAGGGGTCGGGACAGTTCAGCGGCCCAGCATTTT
TRBV19	TRBJ1-1	-	-	CASSNRQRNTEAFF	TGTGCCAGTAGTAACAGACAACGGAACACTGAAGCTTTCTTT
TRBV25-1	TRBJ2-3	-	-	CASSGSDTQYF	TGTGCCAGCAGTGGATCGGATACGCAGTATTTT
TRBV4-1	TRBJ2-1	once	TRBD1	CASSQQYGTAYNEQFF	TGCGCCAGCAGCCAACAATACGGGACAGCCTACAATGAGCAGTTCTTC
TRBV11-2	TRBJ1-1	-	TRBD1	CASSLDQSDRGWNTEAFF	TGTGCCAGCAGCTTAGATCAAAGTGACAGGGGTTGGAACACTGAAGCTTTCTTT
TRBV3-1/TRBV3-2	TRBJ2-5	-	-	CASSQERRAWETQYF	TGTGCCAGCAGCCAAGAACGCAGGGCGTGGGAGACCCAGTACTTC
TRBV11-1	TRBJ2-3	-	-	CASSIATDTQYF	TGTGCCAGCAGCATTGCCACAGATACGCAGTATTTT
TRBV9	TRBJ2-7	-	-	CASSVGWTEYEQYF	TGTGCCAGCAGCGTAGGTTGGACGGAATACGAGCAGTACTTC
TRBV27	TRBJ2-7	-	-	CASSLASSSYEQYF	TGTGCCAGCAGTTTAGCCTCGAGCTCCTACGAGCAGTACTTC
TRBV15	TRBJ2-3	-	-	CATSRPRQGLPDTQYF	TGTGCCACCAGCAGACCTCGACAGGGACTCCCAGATACGCAGTATTTT
TRBV18	TRBJ2-7	-	-	CASSSDPTYEQYF	TGTGCCAGCTCCAGCGACCCGACCTACGAGCAGTACTTC